This is a list of T cell receptor beta chains from one sample in a study of human T cells and chemical hapten exposure. MiXCR was run by TCRdb on the RACE reads, yielding one entry per CDR3 protein. The sample lists roughly 84,000 distinct CDR3 sequences; 9.5% to 14% were seen once. The specimen comprised whole blood, sampled in connection with sensitization to the hapten diphenylcyclopropenone (DPC). The receptors originated from a woman aged 50 to 60 with alopecia areata. Some clones in this sample may be carry-over from other donors' samples. The CDR3 runs from the conserved cysteine through the conserved F or W. Fields, in order: CDR3 protein, V gene, J gene.

CDR3: CASKVPGLPGETQYF
V: TRBV19
J: TRBJ2-5

CDR3: CASSSRGLPNTEQYF
V: TRBV28
J: TRBJ2-7

CDR3: CSARTGQGTQETQYF
V: TRBV20-1
J: TRBJ2-5

CDR3: CASSPNDRGRETQYF
V: TRBV28
J: TRBJ2-5

CDR3: CASSPPLAASRDTQYF
V: TRBV18
J: TRBJ2-3

CDR3: CAWQGQANTEAFF
V: TRBV30
J: TRBJ1-1

CDR3: CASSLGSGGPDTQYF
V: TRBV7-9
J: TRBJ2-3

CDR3: CASSPSGADTQYF
V: TRBV7-3
J: TRBJ2-3

CDR3: CASSYGKGPQQETQYF
V: TRBV6-5
J: TRBJ2-5

CDR3: CASSLGSVETQYF
V: TRBV12-3/TRBV12-4
J: TRBJ2-5

CDR3: CASSIRGEARQPQHF
V: TRBV19
J: TRBJ1-5

CDR3: CASSPAEGLRLSYTF
V: TRBV18
J: TRBJ1-2

CDR3: CASSVMGVGTEAFF
V: TRBV2
J: TRBJ1-1

CDR3: CASSTDRGQETQYF
V: TRBV11-2
J: TRBJ2-5

CDR3: CASSLGLVDTQYF
V: TRBV5-4
J: TRBJ2-3

CDR3: CASSLREGLAGVSYNEQFF
V: TRBV7-3
J: TRBJ2-1

CDR3: CASSSTSMTYEQYF
V: TRBV6-5
J: TRBJ2-7

CDR3: CAWSAARVYEQYF
V: TRBV30
J: TRBJ2-7

CDR3: CAISASGLAGDGRRNEQFF
V: TRBV10-3
J: TRBJ2-1

CDR3: CASSRKTGTSGTRGKEQFF
V: TRBV11-3
J: TRBJ2-1

CDR3: CASSLRSTGLEGGYTF
V: TRBV14
J: TRBJ1-2

CDR3: CASSDSSEGATDTQYF
V: TRBV6-4
J: TRBJ2-3

CDR3: CASGRGPDTQYF
V: TRBV2
J: TRBJ2-3

CDR3: CASSAGQLLQPQHF
V: TRBV5-8
J: TRBJ1-5

CDR3: CASSQADRLGQETQYF
V: TRBV4-2
J: TRBJ2-5

CDR3: CASSSGRLLETQYF
V: TRBV7-2
J: TRBJ2-5

CDR3: CASSLGAVNTGELFF
V: TRBV11-1
J: TRBJ2-2

CDR3: CASSSRKRVSYNEQFF
V: TRBV12-3/TRBV12-4
J: TRBJ2-1

CDR3: CASSFPGAGYNEQFF
V: TRBV28
J: TRBJ2-1

CDR3: CASPPRRGHEQYF
V: TRBV7-6
J: TRBJ2-7

CDR3: CASSLAEMRELFF
V: TRBV7-8
J: TRBJ2-2

CDR3: CASSPLGPPEKLFF
V: TRBV7-2
J: TRBJ1-4

CDR3: CASSLVGLDRAYSGANVLTF
V: TRBV7-6
J: TRBJ2-6

CDR3: CVSSGSSYEQYF
V: TRBV2
J: TRBJ2-7

CDR3: CASSWGRGRTVETQYF
V: TRBV5-4
J: TRBJ2-5

CDR3: CASSLGQLYSYNEQFF
V: TRBV5-1
J: TRBJ2-1

CDR3: CASSQEINRGAEWANVLTF
V: TRBV4-2
J: TRBJ2-6

CDR3: CASSQRTVYQETQYF
V: TRBV7-2
J: TRBJ2-5

CDR3: CASSPRGTSGRSSYNEQFF
V: TRBV11-2
J: TRBJ2-1

CDR3: CASGPRRGASGAEAFF
V: TRBV12-5
J: TRBJ1-1

CDR3: CSTRDNLNEQFF
V: TRBV29-1
J: TRBJ2-1

CDR3: CASSSEGLTIIGELFF
V: TRBV11-2
J: TRBJ2-2

CDR3: CASSLDRRDTQYF
V: TRBV11-2
J: TRBJ2-3

CDR3: CASSQDKTVRPTGQYF
V: TRBV4-2
J: TRBJ2-7

CDR3: CSVDRTGSQETQYF
V: TRBV29-1
J: TRBJ2-5

CDR3: CASRIGVLGGSRSYNEQFF
V: TRBV6-6
J: TRBJ2-1

CDR3: CAVPGHNYEQYF
V: TRBV23-1
J: TRBJ2-7

CDR3: CASSVERGNQPQHF
V: TRBV2
J: TRBJ1-5

CDR3: CASSRGDYRETQYF
V: TRBV27
J: TRBJ2-5

CDR3: CASSHDRGGLSEQFF
V: TRBV28
J: TRBJ2-1

CDR3: CASSLVRGLSYNEQFF
V: TRBV5-1
J: TRBJ2-1

CDR3: CASSLVGGHEQYF
V: TRBV12-3/TRBV12-4
J: TRBJ2-7

CDR3: CASSLLAGTVGTGELFF
V: TRBV4-3
J: TRBJ2-2

CDR3: CSATKPNSYGNEQFF
V: TRBV20-1
J: TRBJ2-1

CDR3: CASSSGLAGSPPQYF
V: TRBV11-3
J: TRBJ2-5

CDR3: CSAPGQYRRETQYF
V: TRBV20-1
J: TRBJ2-5

CDR3: CASSPASGGYNTQYF
V: TRBV7-2
J: TRBJ2-3

CDR3: CSARVPRSSADEQYF
V: TRBV20-1
J: TRBJ2-7

CDR3: CASRLDGPPHNEQFF
V: TRBV5-1
J: TRBJ2-1

CDR3: CSARDGRGRNTGELFF
V: TRBV20-1
J: TRBJ2-2